This paragraph covers one TCR beta chain sequence. This record comes from a study of blood T cell repertoires in COVID-19. Study overall: Italy, Spain and the United States were the sources of the convalescent and acute COVID-19 samples.

Per the original data handling: Reference gene primer amplification gave estimated nucleated cell counts. Using immunoSEQ multiplex PCR, the repertoire was profiled, and TCRdb retains in-frame clones only, with some absent. The D gene and trimming were derived from the DNA, and the V and J assignments and clone size from that table. There are roughly 69,000 clones in the sample; about 86% occur only once, and over 9% lies in the top ten. Germline V CDR1 and CDR2: SGHTA, FQGNSA. Trimming shortened V by 4 bases and J by 0 bases, and 18 bases separated the two germline ends. The CDR3 has 17 residues. The TCR was taken from a human donor in a cohort sampled during active COVID-19. The chain is built from TRBV7-2 and TRBJ1-1, with TRBD1 as a possible D gene (6 bases). Sequenced material: peripheral blood. CDR3 in DNA: TGTGCCAGCAGCTCGGGACCGGGACAAGTAATGAACACTGAAGCTTTCTTT. Translating gives CASSSGPGQVMNTEAFF.